This T cell receptor (beta chain) stems from a study of beta chain features in type 1 diabetes. Study information: Age, gender and cell yields were similar between patients and healthy donors.

Deletions cut 4 bases from V and 0 bases from J, with 13 bases between. The CDR3 is 14 residues long. Germline V gene lookup returns CDR1 SQVTM and CDR2 ANQGSEA. The sequenced template was cDNA made from the entire isolated RNA. Method: immunoSEQ multiplex PCR; TCRdb's copy keeps in-frame clones and lacks some. This table has 390,000 or so clones, 14% appearing once. The chain is built from TRBV29-1 and TRBJ2-7; TRBD2 is a possible D gene (7 bases). This TCR derives from a man aged 30-40 years in good health. Specimen: naive CD4+ T cells from blood. CDR3 loop: CSVALRGLSYEQYF. Here the CDR3 DNA reads TGCAGCGTTGCTTTGCGGGGGCTCTCCTACGAGCAGTACTTC.